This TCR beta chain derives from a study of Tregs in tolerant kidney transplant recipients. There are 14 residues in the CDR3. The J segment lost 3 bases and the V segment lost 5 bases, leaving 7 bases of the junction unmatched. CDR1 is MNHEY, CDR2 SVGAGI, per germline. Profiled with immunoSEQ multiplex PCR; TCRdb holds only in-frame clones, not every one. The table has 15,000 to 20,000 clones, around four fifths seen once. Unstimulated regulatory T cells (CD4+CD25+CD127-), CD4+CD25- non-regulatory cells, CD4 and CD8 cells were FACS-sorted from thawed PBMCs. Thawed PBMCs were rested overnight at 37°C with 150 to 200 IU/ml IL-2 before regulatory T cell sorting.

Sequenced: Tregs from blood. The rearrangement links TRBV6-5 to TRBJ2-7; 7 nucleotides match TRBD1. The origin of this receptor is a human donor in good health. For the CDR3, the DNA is TGTGCCAGCAGTCCTCCCGGGACAGACTACGAGCAGTACTTC. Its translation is CASSPPGTDYEQYF.